Listed below are T cell receptor beta chains from one sample, sequenced in a study of T cell responses to AZD1222 COVID-19 vaccine. The method was immunoSEQ multiplex PCR; TCRdb's version includes in-frame clones alone and lacks a portion of them. The table lists around 140,000 clones, 70% to 90% of them singletons. The source material was peripheral blood, sampled 28 days after the second AZD1222 dose. Source of these receptors: an adult who received the AZD1222 COVID-19 vaccine. CDR3s include the opening cysteine and the closing phenylalanine or tryptophan. The D gene is left open where the match is weak. Rows may omit the clone size; those that give it use once, few, many or a size class.

. | TRBJ2-1 | TRBD2 | TRBV11-2 | CASSPGTSGGVEQFF | TGTGCCAGCAGCCCCGGGACTAGCGGGGGAGTTGAGCAGTTCTTC
. | TRBJ1-6 | . | TRBV5-6 | CASSSGRANSPLHF | TGTGCCAGCAGCTCGGGGAGGGCCAATTCACCCCTCCACTTT
. | TRBJ2-5 | . | TRBV20-1 | CSASGGQGYHQETQYF | TGCAGTGCTAGTGGGGGGCAGGGTTACCACCAAGAGACCCAGTACTTC
. | TRBJ2-1 | TRBD2 | TRBV10-2 | CASRRGLAGVDEQFF | TGCGCCAGCAGAAGGGGACTAGCGGGGGTTGATGAGCAGTTCTTC
. | TRBJ2-1 | . | TRBV11-3 | CASSLVGGGVQFF | TGTGCCAGCAGCTTAGTCGGGGGAGGCGTGCAGTTCTTC
. | TRBJ2-5 | . | TRBV2 | CAQGPGGPMTQYF | TGTGCCCAAGGCCCCGGGGGGCCTATGACCCAGTACTTC
. | TRBJ2-1 | TRBD2 | TRBV2 | CASKAGLAGGGNEQFF | TGTGCCAGCAAGGCTGGACTAGCGGGAGGGGGCAATGAGCAGTTCTTC
. | TRBJ2-6 | . | TRBV9 | CASSGGANVLTF | TGTGCCAGCAGCGGCGGGGCCAACGTCCTGACTTTC
. | TRBJ1-4 | . | TRBV6-6 | CASRATGTTNEKLFF | TGTGCCAGCAGGGCTACAGGGACGACTAATGAAAAACTGTTTTTT
. | TRBJ1-1 | . | TRBV20-1 | CSAQAHTEAFF | TGCAGTGCTCAAGCCCACACTGAAGCTTTCTTT
. | TRBJ1-3 | . | TRBV10-3 | CAISESQATNTIYF | TGTGCCATCAGTGAGTCACAGGCTACAAACACCATATATTTT
. | TRBJ2-7 | . | TRBV12-3/TRBV12-4 | CASSSLGSEQYF | TGTGCCAGCAGTTCGCTAGGCTCCGAGCAGTACTTC
. | TRBJ2-4 | . | TRBV18 | CASSPPAGFDKNIQYF | TGTGCCAGCTCACCACCGGCAGGGTTCGACAAAAACATTCAGTACTTC
. | TRBJ1-1 | TRBD1 | TRBV29-1 | CSVEGTGFRGTEAFF | TGCAGCGTTGAAGGGACAGGGTTTCGAGGAACTGAAGCTTTCTTT
. | TRBJ2-7 | . | TRBV30 | CAWSVNSYEQYF | TGTGCCTGGAGTGTAAACAGTTACGAGCAGTACTTC
. | TRBJ2-4 | . | TRBV3-1/TRBV3-2 | CASSEGREGIQYF | TGTGCCAGCAGCGAAGGTAGAGAAGGCATTCAGTACTTC
. | TRBJ1-6 | . | TRBV12-5 | CASSGSIGSPLHF | TGTGCTAGTTCAGGAAGTATCGGTTCACCCCTCCACTTT
. | TRBJ2-5 | . | TRBV7-9 | CASSLSGVGETQYF | TGTGCCAGCAGCCTCTCAGGGGTAGGAGAGACCCAGTACTTC
few | TRBJ1-1 | . | TRBV6-5 | CATSKEQGMGAFF | TGTGCCACCTCAAAAGAACAGGGCATGGGAGCTTTCTTT
. | TRBJ1-5 | . | TRBV4-2 | CASSQDAGSNQPQHF | TGTGCCAGCAGCCAAGATGCAGGGAGCAATCAGCCCCAGCATTTT
. | TRBJ2-3 | TRBD2 | TRBV16 | CASSHPSPAGAKDTQYF | TGTGCCAGCAGCCACCCCTCGCCGGCGGGAGCTAAAGATACGCAGTATTTT
few | TRBJ2-4 | TRBD2 | TRBV11-3 | CASSLEPSGRGGNIQYF | TGTGCCAGCAGCTTAGAGCCTAGCGGGAGAGGGGGAAACATTCAGTACTTC
few | TRBJ2-3 | . | TRBV2 | CASSEQGSTDTQYF | TGTGCCAGCAGTGAGCAGGGGAGCACAGATACGCAGTATTTT
. | TRBJ2-1 | . | TRBV6-4 | CASSANRNPYNEQFF | TGTGCCAGCAGTGCAAACCGAAACCCCTACAATGAGCAGTTCTTC
. | TRBJ1-5 | . | TRBV13 | CASSLKSQPQHF | TGTGCCAGCAGCTTAAAGTCCCAGCCCCAGCATTTT
. | TRBJ1-2 | . | TRBV10-2 | CASRDPWGYGYTF | TGCGCCAGCAGGGACCCCTGGGGCTATGGCTACACCTTC
. | TRBJ2-3 | TRBD2 | TRBV7-9 | CASTQTSGGVDTQYF | TGTGCCAGCACCCAGACTAGCGGGGGGGTGGATACGCAGTATTTT
. | TRBJ1-4 | TRBD1 | TRBV5-4 | CASTPGTGSEKLFF | TGTGCCAGCACCCCCGGGACAGGGTCTGAAAAACTGTTTTTT
. | TRBJ2-3 | . | TRBV18 | CASSPPSTDTQYF | TGTGCCAGCTCACCACCGAGCACAGATACGCAGTATTTT
. | TRBJ2-7 | . | TRBV27 | CASSFGGPPYEQYF | TGTGCCAGCAGTTTCGGGGGCCCCCCCTACGAGCAGTACTTC
. | TRBJ2-6 | . | TRBV30 | CAWISGANVLTF | TGTGCCTGGATTTCTGGGGCCAACGTCCTGACTTTC
once | TRBJ2-1 | . | TRBV3-1/TRBV3-2 | CASSQGPSNEQFF | TGTGCCAGCAGCCAAGGGCCTAGCAATGAGCAGTTCTTC
few | TRBJ1-2 | TRBD1 | TRBV13 | CASSSETGINDGYTF | TGTGCCAGCAGCTCAGAGACAGGGATTAACGATGGCTACACCTTC
. | TRBJ2-1 | . | TRBV11-2 | CASSTSYNEQFF | TGTGCCAGCAGCACCAGCTACAATGAGCAGTTCTTC
. | TRBJ2-1 | . | TRBV10-3 | CATRQGTTANEQFF | TGTGCCACTCGACAGGGGACTACCGCCAATGAGCAGTTCTTC
. | TRBJ2-1 | . | TRBV5-1 | CASSLGLYNEQFF | TGCGCCAGCAGCTTGGGACTCTACAATGAGCAGTTCTTC
. | TRBJ1-4 | TRBD1 | TRBV7-2 | CASSQYRGPNEKLFF | TGTGCCAGCAGCCAATACAGGGGCCCTAATGAAAAACTGTTTTTT
. | TRBJ1-3 | . | TRBV6-5 | CASTPGSSGNTIYF | TGTGCCAGCACCCCCGGGAGCTCTGGAAACACCATATATTTT
. | TRBJ1-2 | . | TRBV3-1/TRBV3-2 | CASSQGRSNYGYTF | TGTGCCAGCAGCCAAGGAAGGTCTAACTATGGCTACACCTTC
. | TRBJ1-1 | . | TRBV19 | CASKSGQATNTEAFF | TGTGCCAGTAAGTCCGGGCAGGCAACGAACACTGAAGCTTTCTTT
. | TRBJ1-6 | . | TRBV28 | CASRDGGTSPLHF | TGTGCCAGCAGGGACGGGGGGACTTCACCCCTCCACTTT
. | TRBJ2-7 | . | TRBV3-1/TRBV3-2 | CASSQDTPYEQYF | TGTGCCAGCAGCCAAGATACCCCCTACGAGCAGTACTTC
. | TRBJ2-2 | . | TRBV9 | CASSYTGELFF | TGTGCCAGCAGCTACACCGGGGAGCTGTTTTTT
. | TRBJ2-1 | TRBD2 | TRBV27 | CASSLGSGGQGEQFF | TGTGCCAGCAGTTTAGGTAGCGGGGGCCAAGGAGAGCAGTTCTTC
. | TRBJ2-1 | TRBD1 | TRBV11-3 | CASSLGGQGRDEQFF | TGTGCCAGCAGCTTAGGGGGACAGGGACGGGATGAGCAGTTCTTC
. | TRBJ1-2 | TRBD1 | TRBV6-5 | CASSYPGTGREGYTF | TGTGCCAGCAGTTACCCCGGGACAGGACGTGAAGGCTACACCTTC
. | TRBJ2-3 | . | TRBV15 | CATSRGGRDTQYF | TGTGCCACCAGCAGAGGAGGGAGAGATACGCAGTATTTT
. | TRBJ2-7 | TRBD1 | TRBV11-2 | CASSFVGAGGDAADEQYF | TGTGCCAGCAGCTTTGTGGGGGCAGGGGGTGATGCGGCCGACGAGCAGTACTTC
. | TRBJ2-7 | . | TRBV27 | CASSLQMPSGRSYEQYF | TGTGCCAGCAGTTTACAGATGCCTTCAGGTCGCTCCTACGAGCAGTACTTC
. | TRBJ2-5 | . | TRBV4-1 | CASSQGDLLAETQYF | TGCGCCAGCAGCCAAGGAGATCTTTTGGCGGAGACCCAGTACTTC
. | TRBJ2-3 | TRBD2 | TRBV5-8 | CASSPRDYLTDTQYF | TGTGCCAGCAGCCCCCGGGACTACCTCACAGATACGCAGTATTTT